This passage covers 10 T cell receptor beta chains from one sample sequenced in a study of Graves' ophthalmopathy and Graves' hyperthyroidism. The study amplified TCR beta CDR3 regions using RNA transcripts. Investigators did first-round RT-PCR with HTBI primers, then second-round multiplex PCR. MiXCR, applied by TCRdb to the multiplex PCR reads, yields one record per CDR3 protein. Of approximately 160,000 distinct CDR3 sequences detected, 30% to 45% appear once; the ten largest clones hold 7.5% to 10%. Sequencing input: peripheral blood. These receptors originate from a man aged 30 to 45 with Graves' ophthalmopathy.

The CDR3, as DNA: TGTGCCAGCAGTTTGATAATGGGAGGCGAGCAGTACTTC. Translating it yields CASSLIMGGEQYF. The chain links TRBV28 to TRBJ2-7, with a possible D match to TRBD2 (6 bases). Trimming stripped 3 bases from V and 6 bases from J, with 12 bases between. The CDR3 has 13 amino acids. Germline lookup yields CDR1 MDHEN and CDR2 SYDVKM.

This sequence joins TRBV29-1 and TRBJ2-7; 9 bases agree with TRBD2. The ends lost 1 base at V and 2 bases at J; junction bases unmatched: 9. Per the germline V gene, CDR1 is SQVTM and CDR2 is ANQGSEA. CDR3 size: 16 residues. CDR3 in amino acids: CSVEGEAGGSTYEQYF. The CDR3 bases are TGCAGCGTTGAAGGGGAAGCGGGGGGCAGCACCTACGAGCAGTACTTC.

In its sample, this clonotype was seen many times. The V call is TRBV6-2 or TRBV6-3, the J call TRBJ2-5, with 10 positions matching TRBD2. Germline CDR1 reads MNHEY; CDR2 reads SVGEGT. The CDR3 loop spans 16 amino acids. The ends lost 0 bases at V and 4 bases at J; junction bases unmatched: 5. CDR3 amino acids: CASSYSEREGPETQYF. The CDR3 DNA follows: TGTGCCAGCAGTTACTCGGAGCGGGAGGGCCCAGAGACCCAGTACTTC.

This clonotype was counted at least ten times. The chain combines TRBV2 with TRBJ1-2; 10 bases map to TRBD1. This CDR3 contains 22 residues. The junction had 25 bases not matched to a gene; V was cut back by 1 base and J by 5 bases. Looked up from germline, CDR1 is SNHLY and CDR2 is FYNNEI. The CDR3 coding sequence is TGTGCCAGCAGTGAAGGACGGGACAGGGGACGGTGGCCGAGATCTGCCTCATATGGCTACACCTTC. This gives the protein CASSEGRDRGRWPRSASYGYTF.

The rearrangement links TRBV6-2 or TRBV6-3 to TRBJ2-2; weak D call: TRBD2 (5 bases). The CDR3 runs 16 residues. V was clipped by 2 bases and J by 0 bases, with 10 bases between them. From germline, CDR1 is MNHEY and CDR2 SVGEGT. CDR3 residues: CASSYLDYPNTGELFF. CDR3 DNA sequence: TGTGCCAGCAGTTACCTAGACTACCCGAACACCGGGGAGCTGTTTTTT.

The chain employs TRBV12-3 or TRBV12-4 and TRBJ2-2; TRBD2 aligns across 10 bases. The CDR3 runs 14 residues. The junction had 2 bases not matched to a gene; V was cut back by 7 bases and J by 3 bases. CDR3 coding DNA: TGTGCCAGCAATCTAGCGGGAGACACCGGGGAGCTGTTTTTT. Its protein product is CASNLAGDTGELFF.

This clonotype was counted between two and nine times. This chain links TRBV7-2 with TRBJ2-7; 12 bases are a match to TRBD1. In germline, CDR1 is SGHTA, CDR2 FQGNSA. CDR3 length: 15 amino acids. Trimming cost V 0 bases and J 6 bases; bases outside gene matches: 3. The CDR3 protein is CASSLAGQGAGEQYF. CDR3 bases: TGTGCCAGCAGCTTAGCGGGACAGGGGGCAGGCGAGCAGTACTTC.

The rearrangement links TRBV30 to TRBJ1-5; D is unclear. Germline assignment: CDR1 GTSNPN and CDR2 SVGIG (reference sequence). The V end was cut by 0 bases, the J end by 7 bases, with 10 bases between. The CDR3 contains 13 residues. The CDR3, as DNA: TGTGCCTGGAGTGTAGGGCCGGACCAGCCCCAGCATTTT. Its protein is CAWSVGPDQPQHF.

The chain uses TRBV12-3 or TRBV12-4 and TRBJ1-2; D ambiguous. Trimming stripped 7 bases from V and 3 bases from J, with 9 bases between. The CDR3 spans 12 residues. The CDR3 DNA is TGTGCCAGCAACTACCCAGACTATGGCTACACCTTC. Amino acids: CASNYPDYGYTF.

This clonotype has at least ten counts. V and J are TRBV12-5 and TRBJ2-7; TRBD1 matches at 7 bases. From germline, CDR1 is LGHNT and CDR2 FRNRAP. After removal of 1 base from V and 4 bases from J, the junction contained 4 bases not matched to a gene. The CDR3 runs 14 residues. In DNA form, the CDR3 reads TGTGCTAGTGGTTTGGGGGACAGCCCTTACGAGCAGTACTTC. Translated, it gives CASGLGDSPYEQYF.